This T cell receptor (beta chain) was sequenced in a study of blood T cell repertoires in COVID-19. The overall study: PBMCs, B-cell-depleted T cells, or T cells provided the cDNA or gDNA that made up the material.

Participants' own reports of clinical history determined their cohort assignment. In the original processing: Estimated nucleated cell counts came from reference gene primer amplification. Data came from immunoSEQ multiplex PCR; TCRdb stores just in-frame clones and leaves some out. The V and J calls and the clone size are those of that table, but D and trimming were determined from the DNA. This repertoire shows about 180,000 clones, more than 80% found once; its top ten account for 6.2%. The source is a man aged 35-49 years who had recovered from COVID-19. The sample taken for sequencing was PBMCs or T cells enriched from blood (not recorded which).

CDR3 region: CASSVDAGQGGSSTDTQYF. CDR3 bases: TGTGCCAGCAGCGTAGATGCGGGACAGGGGGGTTCCAGCACAGATACGCAGTATTTT. The chain recombines TRBV9 with TRBJ2-3, with 11 nucleotides matching TRBD1. Losses at the gene ends were 0 bases for V and 0 bases for J; bases not matched to a gene: 9. Germline V gene sequence: CDR1 SGDLS, CDR2 YYNGEE. CDR3 length: 19 residues.